The clone carrying this T cell receptor beta chain was observed a handful of times. This sample is part of a study of human T cells and chemical hapten exposure. Time point noted: pre-sensitization, week 0. Documented treatment: therapeutic diphenylcyclopropenone sensitization with weekly scalp DPC. TCRdb re-analysed the RACE reads in MiXCR, keeping a single row per CDR3 protein. The sample shows around 300,000 distinct CDR3 sequences, around 5% of them seen only once. This CDR3 has 19 amino acids. Germline CDR1 and CDR2: SGHDN and FVKESK. Trimming left V 0 bases short and J 0 bases short, with 15 bases between.

The chain carries TRBV14 and TRBJ1-6; D is ambiguous. The receptor comes from a woman younger than 30 with alopecia areata. Some clones in this sample may be carry-over from other donors' samples. The input for sequencing was whole blood, taken in connection with sensitization to the hapten diphenylcyclopropenone (DPC). CDR3 sequence (DNA): TGTGCCAGCAGCCAAGACCCCGATCACACGAGCTCCTATAATTCACCCCTCCACTTT. It codes for CASSQDPDHTSSYNSPLHF.